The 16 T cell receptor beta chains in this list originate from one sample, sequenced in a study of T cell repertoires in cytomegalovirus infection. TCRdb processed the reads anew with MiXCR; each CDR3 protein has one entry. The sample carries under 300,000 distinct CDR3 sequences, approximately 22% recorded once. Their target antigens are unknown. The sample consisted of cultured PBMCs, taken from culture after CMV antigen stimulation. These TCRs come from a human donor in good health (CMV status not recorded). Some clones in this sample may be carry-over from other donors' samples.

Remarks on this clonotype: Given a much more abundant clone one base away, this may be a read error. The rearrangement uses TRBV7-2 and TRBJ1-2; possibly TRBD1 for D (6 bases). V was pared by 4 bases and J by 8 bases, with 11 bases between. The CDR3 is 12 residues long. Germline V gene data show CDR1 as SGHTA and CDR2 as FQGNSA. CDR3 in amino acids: CASSYDRWGYTF. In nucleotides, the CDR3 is TGTGCCAGCAGCTATGACAGGTGGGGCTACACCTTC. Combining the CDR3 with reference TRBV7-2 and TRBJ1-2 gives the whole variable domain GAGVSQSPSNKVTEKGKDVELRCDPISGHTALYWYRQSLGQGLEFLIYFQGNSAPDKSGLPSDRFSAERTGGSVSTLTIQRTQQEDSAVYLCASSYDRWGYTFGSGTRLTVV.

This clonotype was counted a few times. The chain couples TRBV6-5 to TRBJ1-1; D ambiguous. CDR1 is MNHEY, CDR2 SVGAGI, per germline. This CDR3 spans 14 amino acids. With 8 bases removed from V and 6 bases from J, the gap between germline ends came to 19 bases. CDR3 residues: CASSLIGGSAEAFF. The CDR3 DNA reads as TGTGCCAGCTCTTTGATCGGAGGATCGGCTGAAGCTTTCTTT.

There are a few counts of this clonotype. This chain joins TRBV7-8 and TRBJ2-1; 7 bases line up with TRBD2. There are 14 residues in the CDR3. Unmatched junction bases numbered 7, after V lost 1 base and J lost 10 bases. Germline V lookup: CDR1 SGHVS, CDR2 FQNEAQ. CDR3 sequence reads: CASSLGRLAEEQFF. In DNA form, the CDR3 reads TGTGCCAGCAGCTTAGGGAGGCTAGCGGAGGAGCAGTTCTTC.

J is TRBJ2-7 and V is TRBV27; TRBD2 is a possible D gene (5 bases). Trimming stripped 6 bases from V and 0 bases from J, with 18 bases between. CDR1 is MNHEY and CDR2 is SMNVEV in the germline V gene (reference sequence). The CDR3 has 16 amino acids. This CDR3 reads CASSQDGRGSSYEQYF. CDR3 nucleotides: TGTGCCAGCAGCCAAGATGGACGGGGAAGCTCCTACGAGCAGTACTTC.

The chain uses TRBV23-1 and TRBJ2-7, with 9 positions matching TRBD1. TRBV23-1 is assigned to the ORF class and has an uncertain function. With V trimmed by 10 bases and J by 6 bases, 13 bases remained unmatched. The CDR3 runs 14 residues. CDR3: CAILPGQGVGEQYF. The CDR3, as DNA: TGCGCCATCCTCCCGGGACAGGGAGTTGGCGAGCAGTACTTC.

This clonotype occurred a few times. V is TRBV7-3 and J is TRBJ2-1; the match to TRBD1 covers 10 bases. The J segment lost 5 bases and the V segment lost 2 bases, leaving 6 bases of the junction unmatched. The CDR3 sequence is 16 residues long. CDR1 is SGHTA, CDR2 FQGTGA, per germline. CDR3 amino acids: CASSLGPGTGDNEQFF. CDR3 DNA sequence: TGTGCCAGCAGCTTAGGACCCGGGACAGGGGACAATGAGCAGTTCTTC.

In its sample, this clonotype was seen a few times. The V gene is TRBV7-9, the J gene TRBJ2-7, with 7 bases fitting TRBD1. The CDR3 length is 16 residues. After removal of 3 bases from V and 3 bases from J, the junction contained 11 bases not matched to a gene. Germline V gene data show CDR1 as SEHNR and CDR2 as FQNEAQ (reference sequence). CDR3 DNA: TGTGCCAGCAGCTTGGGAAGATGGACAGGCGTCTACGAGCAGTACTTC. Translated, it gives CASSLGRWTGVYEQYF.

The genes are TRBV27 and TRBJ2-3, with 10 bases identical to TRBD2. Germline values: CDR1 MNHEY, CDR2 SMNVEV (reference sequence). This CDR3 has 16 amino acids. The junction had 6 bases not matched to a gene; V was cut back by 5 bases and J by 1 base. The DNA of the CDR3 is TGTGCCAGCAGTAAGCTAGCGGGAGCCGGCACAGATACGCAGTATTTT. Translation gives CASSKLAGAGTDTQYF.

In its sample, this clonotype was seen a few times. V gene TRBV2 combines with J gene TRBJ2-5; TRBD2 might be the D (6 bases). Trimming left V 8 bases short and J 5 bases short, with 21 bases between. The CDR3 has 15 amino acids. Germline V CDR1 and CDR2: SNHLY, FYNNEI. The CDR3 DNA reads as TGTGCCAGCCAACCGATGGAGGGGCCCAAGGAGACCCAGTACTTC. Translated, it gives CASQPMEGPKETQYF.

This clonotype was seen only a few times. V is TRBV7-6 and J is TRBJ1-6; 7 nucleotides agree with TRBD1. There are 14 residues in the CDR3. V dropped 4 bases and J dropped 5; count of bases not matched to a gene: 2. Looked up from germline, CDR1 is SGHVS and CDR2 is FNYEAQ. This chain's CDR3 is CASSWGQNNSPLHF. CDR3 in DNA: TGTGCCAGCAGCTGGGGACAGAATAATTCACCCCTCCACTTT.

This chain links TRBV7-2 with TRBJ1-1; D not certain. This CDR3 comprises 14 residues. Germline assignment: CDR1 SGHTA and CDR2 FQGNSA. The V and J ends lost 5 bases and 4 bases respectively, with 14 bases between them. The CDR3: CASSPGPQSTEAFF. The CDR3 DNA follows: TGTGCCAGCAGCCCCGGGCCCCAGAGCACTGAAGCTTTCTTT.

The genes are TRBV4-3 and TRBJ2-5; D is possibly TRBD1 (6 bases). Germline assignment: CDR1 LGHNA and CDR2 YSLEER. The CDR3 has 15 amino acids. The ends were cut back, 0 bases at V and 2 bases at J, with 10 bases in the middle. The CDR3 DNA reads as TGCGCCAGCAGCCAAGAATGGGGACATCAAGAGACCCAGTACTTC. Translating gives CASSQEWGHQETQYF.

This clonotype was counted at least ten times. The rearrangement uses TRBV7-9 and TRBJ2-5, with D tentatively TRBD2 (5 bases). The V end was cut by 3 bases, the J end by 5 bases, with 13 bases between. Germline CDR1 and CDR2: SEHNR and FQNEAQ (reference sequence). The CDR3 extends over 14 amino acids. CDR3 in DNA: TGTGCCAGCAGCTTGGTCGCGGGCCGGGAGACCCAGTACTTC. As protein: CASSLVAGRETQYF.

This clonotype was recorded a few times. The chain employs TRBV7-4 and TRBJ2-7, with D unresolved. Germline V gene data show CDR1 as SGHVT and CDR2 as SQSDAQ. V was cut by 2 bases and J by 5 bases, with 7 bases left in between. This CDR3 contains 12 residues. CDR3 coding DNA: TGTGCCAGCAGCTTATACAGCAACGAGCAGTACGTC. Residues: CASSLYSNEQYV.

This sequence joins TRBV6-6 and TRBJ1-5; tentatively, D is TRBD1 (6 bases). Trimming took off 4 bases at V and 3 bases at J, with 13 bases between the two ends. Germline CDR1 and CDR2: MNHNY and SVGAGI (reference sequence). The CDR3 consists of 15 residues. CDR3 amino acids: CASSSRQDINQPQHF. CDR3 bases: TGTGCCAGCAGTTCACGACAGGATATCAATCAGCCCCAGCATTTT.

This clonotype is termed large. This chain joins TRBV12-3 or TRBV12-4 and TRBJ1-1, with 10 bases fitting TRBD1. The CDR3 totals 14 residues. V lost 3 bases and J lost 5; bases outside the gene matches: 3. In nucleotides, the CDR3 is TGTGCCAGCAGTTTCGGGGGACAGGGGACTGAAGCTTTCTTT. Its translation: CASSFGGQGTEAFF.